The rows below give T cell receptor beta chains drawn from one sample of a study of cytomegalovirus exposure and HLA in healthy donors. Sequencing used immunoSEQ multiplex PCR; TCRdb keeps in-frame clones, though not all of them. The clone table shows tens of thousands of clones, with the ten largest holding 3% to 3.5%. The sequenced sample was PBMCs. Receptors were obtained from a woman in her 40s in good health and CMV-seropositive. Each CDR3 is given with its conserved first and last residue. The D gene is left open where the match is weak. Not all rows give a size; the values are once, few, many and, for expanded clones, a class.

NA	TRBV29-1	TRBJ2-2	NA	TGCAGCGTTGCGGGGACCGGGGAGCTGTTTTTT	CSVAGTGELFF
NA	TRBV4-1	TRBJ1-2	NA	TGCGCCAGCAGCCCATTCACGACAGCTCCTTATGGCTACACCTTC	CASSPFTTAPYGYTF
NA	TRBV4-1	TRBJ2-7	TRBD1	TGCGCCAGCAGCCAAGGTTCGGGACAGGCCTACGAGCAGTACTTC	CASSQGSGQAYEQYF
NA	TRBV19	TRBJ1-1	NA	TGTGCCAGTAGCCTAGGGAGTCGAACTGAAGCTTTCTTT	CASSLGSRTEAFF
NA	TRBV7-2	TRBJ2-1	NA	TGTGCCAGCAGCTTACCTCCAGACAGGTTTTACGATGAGCAGTTCTTC	CASSLPPDRFYDEQFF
NA	TRBV6-5	TRBJ1-1	NA	TGTGCCAGCAGTTACCGGGATCTGGACAGGAACACTGAAGCTTTCTTT	CASSYRDLDRNTEAFF
NA	TRBV6-5	TRBJ2-7	TRBD1	TGTGCCAGCAGTTATGGACAGGGGGTAAACGAGCAGTACTTC	CASSYGQGVNEQYF
NA	TRBV5-4	TRBJ2-5	NA	TGTGCCAGCAGCTTGGGTTCTAAAGAGACCCAGTACTTC	CASSLGSKETQYF
NA	TRBV19	TRBJ1-1	NA	TGTGCCAGTAAGGGATGGATAGGGGTCATGAACACTGAAGCTTTCTTT	CASKGWIGVMNTEAFF
NA	TRBV11-3	TRBJ2-3	TRBD2	TGTGCCAGCAGTGCCGGGACTACTAGCACAGATACGCAGTATTTT	CASSAGTTSTDTQYF
NA	TRBV4-3	TRBJ2-1	NA	TGCGCCAGCAGCCAAGAGTTTGGCTATGAGCAGTTCTTC	CASSQEFGYEQFF
NA	TRBV2	TRBJ2-7	NA	TGTGCCAGCATCTGGGACAACTACGAGCAGTACTTC	CASIWDNYEQYF
NA	TRBV9	TRBJ2-5	NA	TGTGCCAGCAGCGTAGCTGGAGGGGTCGGGGAGACCCAGTACTTC	CASSVAGGVGETQYF
NA	TRBV4-2	TRBJ2-7	NA	TGTGCCAGCAGCCAAGTATTTGGCGGGACCGGGTACGAGCAGTACTTC	CASSQVFGGTGYEQYF
NA	TRBV6-6	TRBJ1-1	NA	TGTGCCAGCAGTTACTCGACGAGGACTGAAGCTTTCTTT	CASSYSTRTEAFF
NA	TRBV30	TRBJ2-1	TRBD2	TGTGCCTGGAGGCGGGAGGGCCCAGAGGATGAGCAGTTCTTC	CAWRREGPEDEQFF
NA	TRBV2	TRBJ2-1	NA	TGTGCCAGCAGTGCCCTAGAAGAGGCACAATATGAGCAGTTCTTC	CASSALEEAQYEQFF
NA	TRBV4-3	TRBJ2-7	TRBD1	TGCGCCAGCAGCCGACTACGACAGGGGAAAATCTCCTACGAGCAGTACTTC	CASSRLRQGKISYEQYF
NA	TRBV29-1	TRBJ1-2	NA	TGCAGCGTTAGGGAGAGTGGCTACACCTTC	CSVRESGYTF
medium-sized	TRBV7-8	TRBJ1-1	TRBD1	TGTGCCAGCAGCTTAGGAGGGACAGGTCCTTTCGCCACTGAAGCTTTCTTT	CASSLGGTGPFATEAFF
NA	TRBV30	TRBJ2-2	NA	TGTGCCTGGAGTGTATTTCTAGCCGGGGAGCTGTTTTTT	CAWSVFLAGELFF
NA	TRBV27	TRBJ1-4	TRBD1	TGTGCCAGCAGTTCTATAGGGTTAGGACAGGGTGATGCAACTAATGAAAAACTGTTTTTT	CASSSIGLGQGDATNEKLFF
NA	TRBV2	TRBJ1-2	TRBD1	TGTGCCAGCAGTGTGTCAGGGGGTGGCTACACCTTC	CASSVSGGGYTF
NA	TRBV30	TRBJ1-2	TRBD1	TGTGCCGGCTACAGGGGTAACTATGGCTACACCTTC	CAGYRGNYGYTF
NA	TRBV27	TRBJ2-1	TRBD2	TGTGCCAGCACCAGGGGACTAGCGGCCTACAATGAGCAGTTCTTC	CASTRGLAAYNEQFF
NA	TRBV9	TRBJ1-5	NA	TGTGCCAGCAGCGCCGGGACATTCAATCAGCCCCAGCATTTT	CASSAGTFNQPQHF
NA	TRBV6-5	TRBJ1-5	NA	TGTGCCAGCAGTTACCGGGGAGGACAGCCCCAGCATTTT	CASSYRGGQPQHF
NA	TRBV7-8	TRBJ2-5	TRBD2	TGTGCCAGCAGCTTAAGACTAGCAGAGACCCAGTACTTC	CASSLRLAETQYF
NA	TRBV18	TRBJ1-1	NA	TGTGCCAGCTCACCAGCCGCGGGAACTGAAGCTTTCTTT	CASSPAAGTEAFF
NA	TRBV5-1	TRBJ1-1	NA	TGCGCCAGCACCTTTCAACAGAACACTGAAGATTTCTTT	CASTFQQNTEDFF
NA	TRBV6-6	TRBJ1-2	NA	TGTGCCAGCAGTTACTCTTCCAGGGTAGAGGTTGGCTACACCTTC	CASSYSSRVEVGYTF
NA	TRBV6-1	TRBJ2-7	TRBD2	TGTGCCAGCAGTGAATTTAGACTAGCGGGAGACTACGAGCAGTACTTC	CASSEFRLAGDYEQYF
NA	TRBV14	TRBJ2-7	NA	TGTGCCAGCAGTCAACAACCCGGTTTCTACGAGCAGTACTTC	CASSQQPGFYEQYF
NA	TRBV18	TRBJ2-3	NA	TGTGCCAGCTCACCCAAAGTAACTCGCCGTCGGGATACGCAGTATTTT	CASSPKVTRRRDTQYF
NA	TRBV4-2	TRBJ2-5	NA	TGTGCCAGCAGCCCGGGAAAGAGGGAGGAGACCCAGTACTTC	CASSPGKREETQYF
NA	TRBV18	TRBJ2-2	NA	TGTGCCAGCTCACCACCGGTCGGACTCCGGGAGCTGTTTTTT	CASSPPVGLRELFF